This entry features one T cell receptor beta chain sequence. Its antigen is unknown. The input lacks base qualities; no much larger clone sits a single base away. These data come from a study of cytomegalovirus exposure and HLA in healthy donors (dated by TCRdb to about 2017). Regarding the complete study: In an earlier analysis of fewer than 750 of the donors, less than 350 Gb of sequence data and 117 million unique TCR beta sequences from roughly 180 million T cells were reported. An early release covering about 600 HLA-typed donors comprised about 300 gigabases of sequencing data and around 85 million unique TCR sequences. Among the 398 genotyped donors, about 85% belonged to the genetic ancestry cluster associated with self-reported Caucasian donors. The study was designed to test whether signatures of past pathogen exposure could be identified by cataloging public T cell receptors. The T cell repertoires of 666 subjects were profiled by immunosequencing and related to cytomegalovirus serostatus. In addition to the first cohort of 666 subjects, a separate validation cohort of under 150 different subjects was used. High-throughput TCR immunosequencing, statistical association of individual TCRs with disease status, and machine learning were combined to predict cytomegalovirus infection status. In a later analysis, previously published TCR beta repertoires from fewer than 750 donors were re-analyzed and high-resolution HLA genotyping was added so that TCR occurrence patterns could be studied. The later analysis used no new phenotypic data to find candidate immune exposures, relying instead on TCR beta sequences and their occurrence across donors. An earlier analysis of roughly 580 of the donors used high-throughput TCR beta sequencing to judge whether each TCR beta V gene segment behaved as functional or pseudogenic. Donor age, sex, ethnicity and CMV serostatus were compiled alongside the repertoire data. Genome-wide SNP genotypes for about 65% of the roughly 670 donors were used in a later genetic analysis, which treated that subset as a discovery cohort. All discovery cohort repertoires had been generated using a single sequencing platform. Both class I and class II loci were covered by HLA typing, at four-digit resolution. The number of donors typed differed by locus, with roughly 620-630 for A, B, C, DRB1 and DQB1, roughly 550 for DQA1, over 600 for DPA1, and approximately 470 for DPB1. Roughly five DR-DQ haplotypes were treated as single units for association and clustering because of strong linkage in the cohort. Among 398 genotyped donors of the cohort, an average of about 240,000 unique TCR beta nucleotide sequences were sequenced per donor, 15% to 20% of them non-productive. What the research found in general, with its limitations: A later analysis found that most CMV-associated TCR beta chains appeared HLA-restricted, with HLA associations seemingly driven largely by CMV exposure. Broadly in line with IMGT annotations, most TCR beta V segments showed up in productive rearrangements about 87% or about 30% of the time in an earlier analysis of 587 of the donors. In a later analysis, HLA-associated TCR beta chains were found to be more clonally expanded and to have lower generation probabilities than equally common non-associated chains. In a later analysis, over 15,000 TCR beta sequences were associated with specific HLA alleles at a false discovery rate of 0.05. Sequencing depth was assumed to be roughly uniform across donors in the presence/absence analyses, though that assumption may not hold. Because counts were too low, around 17 rarely observed V segments, including chromosome 9 orphons, were left out of the earlier analysis of several hundred of the donors. CMV serostatus was the only immune exposure information available for the cohort. Correlated functional status among segregating V segments might be attributable to linkage disequilibrium, but an unknown experimental factor could not be ruled out. It was suggested by the authors that the approach could potentially be generalized to other disease states and immunological phenotypes. The study gave a list of more than 150 TCR beta chains associated with cytomegalovirus. In both the original and validation cohorts, the classifier was reported to diagnose cytomegalovirus status with high specificity and sensitivity. Most TCR sequences were seen in very few donors, while some public TCRs were found in many individuals. According to a later analysis, parvovirus B19, influenza, CMV and Epstein-Barr virus appeared linked to several top co-occurrence clusters. A later genetic analysis reported fewer N-insertions in productive TCRs among donors in an Asian-associated ancestry cluster than the roughly 700-donor mean. A cluster of highly shared sequence variants was judged likely to be a technical artifact of the sequencing pipeline. This cohort had only TCR beta chains sequenced, and the lack of alpha or paired-chain data limited which features could be detected. Assigning TCR associations to individual alleles was difficult when HLA alleles, especially DR and DQ, strongly co-occurred. In vitro tests confirmed that a few of the cytomegalovirus-associated TCR beta chains recognize cytomegalovirus antigens. A further reported finding was that TCR beta sequences accurately predicted the HLA-A and HLA-B alleles for most subjects in the first cohort. HLA typing was unavailable for some donors at each locus, so association tests used only the typed subset. V-gene and J-gene trimming of TCR beta chains was associated with a missense DCLRE1C variant in a later genetic analysis, and the association was replicated in an independent cohort. The 87-base-pair reads could not distinguish some IMGT-functional V segments, including TRBV6-2 and TRBV6-3, so those segments were excluded. In a later analysis, the rate of TCR association differed among HLA loci, with DRB1 alleles having the most associated TCRs and HLA-C alleles having the fewest.

The receptor library was made with the immunoSEQ multiplex PCR assay. For the multiplex PCR, a mixture combining 60 forward primers for TCR Vbeta segments and 13 reverse primers for TCR Jbeta segments was used. Amplification of the CDR3 region of rearranged TCR beta genes was performed with a multiplex PCR assay on genomic DNA. On the Illumina HiSeq System, the amplified TCR beta libraries were sequenced as 87-base-pair reads. Per the source publication's procedure: A later analysis tallied 75 million to 95 million unique TCR beta chains across the 650 to 750 repertoires, and 10 million to 11 million of those chains were shared by two or more donors. To remove PCR and sequencing errors, raw reads were error-corrected and collapsed into unique sequences using a nearest-neighbor algorithm that merged closely related sequences. To assign V, D and J gene segments, CDR3 sequences were aligned to IMGT reference sequences. For a sequence to be retained, at least a six-nucleotide match to both a V gene segment and a J gene segment was required. Rearrangements were classified as productive when the CDR3 lacked stop codons and remained in frame with V and J, and all other rearrangements were classified as non-productive. CDR3 was defined according to IMGT convention as the region running from the second conserved V-encoded cysteine to the conserved J-encoded phenylalanine. In an earlier analysis of just under 600 of the donors, sequences lacking an unambiguous match to a single V gene segment were excluded. An earlier analysis of 550 to 650 of the donors classified V segments as functional when productive rearrangements were above 56.7% and as segregating when the standard deviation between donors was above 5%. To diagnose cytomegalovirus status from the catalog of TCR beta chain sequences, a statistical classification framework was built. In a later analysis, V and J genes were assigned by comparing TCR nucleotide sequences against IMGT/GENE-DB human TR gene sequences. Using the TCRdist pipeline, a later analysis assigned CDR3 sequences along with most-parsimonious VDJ recombination scenarios. In a later analysis, each TCR beta chain was defined by its CDR3 amino acid sequence together with its V-gene family, and reads without a unique V-gene family were excluded. To address suspected cross-contamination and a sequencing artifact, a later analysis removed approximately 590 highly shared, low-generation-probability nucleotide sequences. In a later analysis, a clonal expansion index for each public chain was calculated from normalized within-repertoire ranks of inferred template counts. Generation probabilities in a later analysis came from a VDJ recombination model fitted to out-of-frame rearrangements, and those results were checked against IGoR. A later analysis scored TCR-TCR, TCR-HLA and TCR-CMV co-occurrence with hypergeometric tests, applying a repertoire-size bias correction to TCR pairs. In a later analysis, false discovery rates were estimated by permuting HLA or CMV assignments 20 times. In a later analysis, co-occurring TCRs were grouped using DBSCAN, with TCRdist sequence similarity added in when clustering inside HLA-allele-positive subsets. For co-occurrence clustering, repertoires with fewer than 30,000 or more than 120,000 public chains were excluded, along with four to six repertoires with anomalous nucleotide sharing. Entries here come from immuneACCESS through TCRdb and include only in-frame sequences with V and J called. Some clones fail to appear in such tables; in the studies checked, an unresolved V gene covers under half of the shortfall, and the cause of the remainder is unknown. The V and J calls and the clone size are those of that table, but D and trimming were determined from the DNA. The sample table records 40,000 to 45,000 clones; 64% of these occur just once. 8.7% of the sample is in the top ten clones.

The cohort comprised some 730 healthy bone marrow donors. At the time of sampling, every cohort member was nominally healthy, though immune exposures that went unrecorded were likely present. CMV serostatus was positive for 250 to 300 and negative for about 55% of the roughly 670 cohort members, and was not recorded for this donor. A peripheral blood sample was provided by each donor, and peripheral blood mononuclear cells were used for TCR beta sequencing. Genomic DNA extraction from the blood cell samples was performed with the Qiagen DNeasy Blood Extraction Kit. Counted from cysteine to phenylalanine, this CDR3 has 17 amino acids. The only DNA kept is the CDR3, 51 bases in frame from the first base. As encoded in the germline V gene, CDR1 is SGHDN while CDR2 is FVKESK. Trimming leaves V shorter by 3 bases and J shorter by 0 bases, with the junction holding 9 bases beyond the gene matches.

The rearrangement joined TRBV14 to TRBJ1-2, with 8 bases matching TRBD1. Sequenced: PBMCs. The source is a human donor in good health. The DNA sequence follows: TGTGCCAGCAGCCACCACCAGACAGGGGCAGCTAACTATGGCTACACCTTC. Protein translation: CASSHHQTGAANYGYTF. The variable domain in full, with residues beyond the CDR3 obtained from the reference TRBV14 and TRBJ1-2 genes, is EAGVTQFPSHSVIEKGQTVTLRCDPISGHDNLYWYRRVMGKEIKFLLHFVKESKQDESGMPNNRFLAERTGGTYSTLKVQPAELEDSGVYFCASSHHQTGAANYGYTFGSGTRLTVV.